What follows are 20 T cell receptor beta chains derived from one specimen sequenced in a study of blood T cell repertoires in COVID-19. Clones were sequenced by immunoSEQ multiplex PCR, and TCRdb holds only the in-frame ones, with some missing. The data hold about 300,000 clones, with about nine tenths observed a single time. Source material: PBMCs or T cells enriched from blood (not recorded which). The source of these receptors is a woman younger than 30 who had recovered from COVID-19.

This sequence joins TRBV6-5 and TRBJ1-5; tentatively, D is TRBD1 (5 bases). V gave up 6 bases and J gave up 0 bases, with 9 bases separating them. The germline V gene encodes CDR1 MNHEY and CDR2 SVGAGI. This CDR3 comprises 14 residues. CDR3 protein: CASSPGHSNQPQHF. CDR3 nucleotides: TGTGCCAGCAGCCCAGGACATAGCAATCAGCCCCAGCATTTT.

The gene calls are TRBV15 and TRBJ1-1; D might be TRBD1 (6 bases). The CDR3 extends over 15 amino acids. V was pared by 5 bases and J by 4 bases, with 17 bases between. Germline CDR1 LNHNV, CDR2 YYDKDF (reference sequence). The CDR3 spells CATSETSGTPTEAFF. CDR3 nucleotide sequence: TGTGCCACCAGCGAGACCTCCGGGACACCCACTGAAGCTTTCTTT.

The chain joins TRBV7-3 to TRBJ2-3; the match to TRBD1 covers 8 bases. CDR1 and CDR2 from the germline V gene are SGHTA and FQGTGA. This CDR3 region has 16 residues. V shed 0 bases, J shed 0 bases, and the junction held 2 bases outside the gene matches. As DNA, the CDR3 is TGTGCCAGCAGCTTAACCCGGACAGGGAGCACAGATACGCAGTATTTT. This gives the protein CASSLTRTGSTDTQYF.

This clone has only one observation. The rearrangement joins TRBV19 to TRBJ2-7; 8 bases match TRBD1. CDR3 length equals 16 residues. V lost 4 bases to trimming and J lost 3 bases; unmatched junction nucleotides: 11. Germline-derived CDR1 and CDR2 are LNHDA and SQIVND (reference sequence). CDR3 amino acids: CASSTFSGTGHYEQYF. DNA for the CDR3: TGTGCCAGTAGTACATTTTCTGGGACAGGCCACTACGAGCAGTACTTC.

The chain employs TRBV10-3 and TRBJ2-1; D is uncertain. The germline V gene has CDR1 ENHRY and CDR2 SYGVKD. The CDR3 is 14 residues long. The V end was cut by 0 bases, the J end by 4 bases, with 7 bases between. For the CDR3, the DNA is TGTGCCATCAGTGAGTCGACTTCATACAATGAGCAGTTCTTC. Its translation is CAISESTSYNEQFF.

This sequence joins TRBV10-2 and TRBJ2-7; D is possibly TRBD2 (6 bases). The length of the CDR3 is 13 residues. Germline assignment: CDR1 WSHSY and CDR2 SAAADI. Deletions cut 2 bases from V and 5 bases from J, with 10 bases between. The CDR3 spells CASSEGRRDEQYF. The CDR3 bases are TGCGCCAGCAGTGAGGGGAGGCGCGACGAGCAGTACTTC.

For this clone: The junction does not match germline at one end; this may be a read error. J is TRBJ2-7 and V is TRBV30; D is possibly TRBD2 (6 bases). Germline V CDR1 and CDR2: GTSNPN, SVGIG (reference sequence). There are 12 residues in the CDR3. CDR3 sequence (DNA): TGTGCCTGGAGTGTACTGGGCGGGGCCTTAGGCTTC. Translated: CAWSVLGGALGF.

The chain carries TRBV30 and TRBJ1-4; the D gene is possibly TRBD1 (6 bases). Germline CDR1 reads GTSNPN; CDR2 reads SVGIG (reference sequence). The CDR3 has 18 amino acids. V gave up 0 bases and J gave up 8 bases, with 25 bases separating them. CDR3 loop: CAWSVPYNGRGVFEKLFF. The CDR3 region has the DNA TGTGCCTGGAGTGTACCTTATAATGGCAGGGGAGTTTTCGAAAAACTGTTTTTT. Together with reference TRBV30 and TRBJ1-4, the CDR3 gives the full variable domain: SQTIHQWPATLVQPVGSPLSLECTVEGTSNPNLYWYRQAAGRGLQLLFYSVGIGQISSEVPQNLSASRPQDRQFILSSKKLLLSDSGFYLCAWSVPYNGRGVFEKLFFGSGTQLSVL.

This clone was counted a single time. This chain connects TRBV2 to TRBJ1-4; D gene unclear. V lost 2 bases to trimming and J lost 2 bases, with 12 bases between them. Germline loops: CDR1 SNHLY, CDR2 FYNNEI. This CDR3 has 16 residues. CDR3 sequence (DNA): TGTGCCAGCAGTGAATTTGACGCGGCTACTAATGAAAAACTGTTTTTT. It encodes CASSEFDAATNEKLFF.

The V and J genes are TRBV18 and TRBJ1-1; 9 bases are shared with TRBD1. Germline CDR1 KGHSH, CDR2 LQKENI. The CDR3 runs 15 residues. Losses at the gene ends were 2 bases for V and 1 base for J; bases not matched to a gene: 2. CDR3 residues: CASSPWDRANTEAFF. The CDR3 DNA is TGTGCCAGCTCACCATGGGACAGGGCGAACACTGAAGCTTTCTTT.

This chain connects TRBV6-5 to TRBJ1-2, with 7 bases identical to TRBD1. The CDR3 has 15 amino acids. Germline assignment: CDR1 MNHEY and CDR2 SVGAGI. V dropped 0 bases and J dropped 5; count of bases not matched to a gene: 6. CDR3 nucleotide sequence: TGTGCCAGCAGTTACTCGACGGCCAGGGGGTATGGCTACACCTTC. Protein product: CASSYSTARGYGYTF.

The chain carries TRBV27 and TRBJ1-2; 9 bases match TRBD1. V was clipped by 3 bases and J by 2 bases; unmatched bases: 10. CDR3 size: 17 residues. CDR1 and CDR2 (germline): MNHEY, SMNVEV (reference sequence). The CDR3 region has the DNA TGTGCCAGCAGTTTTCATGGGGACAGGGATTTGAACTATGGCTACACCTTC. Protein product: CASSFHGDRDLNYGYTF.

The rearrangement joins TRBV11-2 to TRBJ1-2; perhaps TRBD1 as D (5 bases). V was shortened by 1 base and J by 4 bases, with 10 bases between the two germline ends. This CDR3 is built from 14 residues. Germline V CDR1 and CDR2: SGHAT, FQNNGV. For the CDR3, the DNA is TGTGCCAGCAGCTTAGTGGCAGGGCCCTATGGCTACACCTTC. Protein product: CASSLVAGPYGYTF.

The chain joins TRBV10-1 to TRBJ2-5, with D uncertain. The CDR3 length is 13 residues. Per germline, CDR1 WNHNN and CDR2 SYGVQD (reference sequence). Trimming stripped 4 bases from V and 2 bases from J, with 8 bases between. The CDR3 DNA reads as TGCGCCAGCAGTGTACATCCACAAGAGACCCAGTACTTC. This encodes CASSVHPQETQYF.

The rearrangement links TRBV4-1 to TRBJ1-4; tentatively, D is TRBD1 (6 bases). The CDR3 contains 16 residues. Looked up from germline, CDR1 is MGHRA and CDR2 is YSYEKL. V dropped 1 base and J dropped 2 bases, with 11 bases sitting between them. CDR3 in amino acids: CASSQGWGQTNEKLFF. In DNA, the CDR3 is TGCGCCAGCAGCCAAGGTTGGGGGCAGACTAATGAAAAACTGTTTTTT.

The genes are TRBV19 and TRBJ1-5; the D is unclear. Looked up from germline, CDR1 is LNHDA and CDR2 is SQIVND (reference sequence). This CDR3 contains 14 residues. V was shortened by 3 bases and J by 2 bases, with 8 bases between the two germline ends. Written as DNA, the CDR3 is TGTGCCAGTAGTATTGGAGTTGGCAATCAGCCCCAGCATTTT. Its translation is CASSIGVGNQPQHF.

The V call is TRBV19, the J call TRBJ1-2; weak D call: TRBD1 (6 bases). Germline CDR1 and CDR2: LNHDA and SQIVND (reference sequence). This CDR3 is built from 16 residues. Deletions cut 5 bases from V and 10 bases from J, with 26 bases between. CDR3 residues: CASSPWDIRGDLDYTF. In DNA, the CDR3 is TGTGCCAGTAGTCCCTGGGACATTCGTGGGGATCTTGACTACACCTTC.

The chain is built from TRBV5-5 and TRBJ1-3, with D perhaps TRBD1 (5 bases). The germline V and J ends were trimmed by 0 bases and 1 base, with 11 bases remaining between them. CDR1 and CDR2 from the germline V gene are SGHKS and YYEKEE (reference sequence). This CDR3 is 16 amino acids long. CDR3 DNA sequence: TGTGCCAGCAGCTTGGTCGGTGGGGGGTCTGGAAACACCATATATTTT. It is translated as CASSLVGGGSGNTIYF.

The rearrangement uses TRBV2 and TRBJ2-3, with 7 bases identical to TRBD2. J was trimmed by 2 bases and V by 3 bases; bases with no gene match: 8. Germline V CDR1 and CDR2: SNHLY, FYNNEI. This CDR3 contains 16 residues. The CDR3 DNA reads as TGTGCCAGCAGTGATGAGTGGGGGGGGGTCACAGATACGCAGTATTTT. It encodes CASSDEWGGVTDTQYF.

This rearrangement joins TRBV6-2 or TRBV6-3 to TRBJ2-3; a weak D match, TRBD2 (6 bases). Germline V gives CDR1 MNHEY, CDR2 SVGEGT. V lost 6 bases and J lost 5, with 21 bases in between. The CDR3 is 16 amino acids. CDR3 protein: CASSPRGSQLRDTQYF. The DNA of the CDR3 is TGTGCCAGCAGCCCTCGGGGGTCCCAGCTACGAGATACGCAGTATTTT.